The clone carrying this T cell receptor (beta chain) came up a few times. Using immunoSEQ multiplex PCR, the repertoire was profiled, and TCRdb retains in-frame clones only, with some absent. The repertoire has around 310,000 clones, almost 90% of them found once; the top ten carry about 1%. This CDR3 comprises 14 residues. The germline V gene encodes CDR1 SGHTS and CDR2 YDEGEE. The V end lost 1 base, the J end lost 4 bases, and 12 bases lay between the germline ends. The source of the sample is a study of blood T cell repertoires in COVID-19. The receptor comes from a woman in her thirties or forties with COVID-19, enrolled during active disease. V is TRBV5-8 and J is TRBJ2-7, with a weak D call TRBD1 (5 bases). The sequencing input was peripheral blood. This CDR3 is CASSLLGKGYEQYF. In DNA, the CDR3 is TGTGCCAGCAGCTTGCTCGGCAAGGGGTACGAGCAGTACTTC. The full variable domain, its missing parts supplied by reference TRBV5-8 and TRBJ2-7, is EAGVTQSPTHLIKTRGQQATLRCSPISGHTSVYWYQQALGLGLQFLLWYDEGEERNRGNFPPRFSGRQFPNYSSELNVNALELEDSALYLCASSLLGKGYEQYFGPGTRLTVT.